These 14 T cell receptor beta chains came from one sample sequenced in a study of cytomegalovirus exposure and HLA in healthy donors. PCR employed 60 Vbeta and 13 Jbeta primers. Repertoires were generated with immunoSEQ multiplex PCR, while TCRdb's copy carries only in-frame clones and drops some. The repertoire includes some 220,000 clones, roughly 91% of them detected once, and more than 0.8% sits in the top ten. Sample: PBMCs. These receptors were obtained from a woman younger than 35 in good health and CMV-seronegative.

The J gene is TRBJ1-2, the V gene TRBV6-1; possibly TRBD1 for D (6 bases). The CDR3 sequence is 15 residues long. Looked up from germline, CDR1 is MNHNS and CDR2 is SASEGT. V was shortened by 7 bases and J by 2 bases, with 17 bases between the two germline ends. CDR3 nucleotide sequence: TGTGCCAGCAATATTCGGGGGGCGGTAAACTATGGCTACACCTTC. This gives the protein CASNIRGAVNYGYTF.

J is TRBJ1-2 and V is TRBV7-9; 7 bases agree with TRBD1. Germline V gene data show CDR1 as SEHNR and CDR2 as FQNEAQ (reference sequence). The CDR3 extends over 15 amino acids. V dropped 5 bases and J dropped 8; count of bases not matched to a gene: 14. The CDR3 loop reads CASSLQGSGGGGYTF. CDR3 DNA: TGTGCCAGCAGCCTACAGGGGAGTGGAGGAGGCGGCTACACCTTC.

This clone was seen a few times. The chain couples TRBV5-5 to TRBJ2-5, with no clear D. V lost 0 bases and J lost 0, with 3 bases in between. There are 13 residues in the CDR3. The germline CDR1 and CDR2 sequences are SGHKS and YYEKEE (reference sequence). CDR3 protein: CASSLAYQETQYF. In DNA, the CDR3 is TGTGCCAGCAGCTTGGCGTACCAAGAGACCCAGTACTTC.

The V gene is TRBV7-6, the J gene TRBJ1-5, with D perhaps matching TRBD1 (5 bases). Trimming removed 1 base from V and 1 base from J, with 14 bases in between. Germline-derived CDR1 and CDR2 are SGHVS and FNYEAQ. This CDR3 spans 17 amino acids. The CDR3 protein is CASSLVGGDGSNQPQHF. Here the CDR3 DNA reads TGTGCCAGCAGCTTAGTTGGAGGGGACGGCAGCAATCAGCCCCAGCATTTT.

V gene TRBV15 combines with J gene TRBJ2-5; 10 bases fit TRBD2. The J call may be mistaken, given a closer DNA end match to TRBJ2-7. The CDR3 totals 17 residues. From germline, CDR1 is LNHNV and CDR2 YYDKDF (reference sequence). CDR3 sequence reads: CATSREYSGGTSYEQYF. CDR3 DNA sequence: TGTGCCACCAGCAGAGAGTATAGCGGGGGGACCTCCTACGAGCAGTACTTC.

In this sample, this clone turned up once. The V call is TRBV7-2, the J call TRBJ2-1, with D unresolved. There are 14 residues in the CDR3. V was pared by 6 bases and J by 1 base, with 10 bases between. The germline V gene encodes CDR1 SGHTA and CDR2 FQGNSA. CDR3 in amino acids: CASSSRRSYNEQFF. In DNA, the CDR3 is TGTGCCAGCAGTTCTAGAAGGTCCTACAATGAGCAGTTCTTC.

The chain couples TRBV5-6 to TRBJ2-1, with 8 bases lining up with TRBD1. Germline V gene data show CDR1 as SGHDT and CDR2 as YYEEEE. V trimming: 4 bases; J trimming: 9 bases; junction bases outside the gene matches: 6. CDR3 size: 13 residues. CDR3 in DNA: TGTGCCAGCAGCGTAGACAGGGGAAGTGAGCAGTTCTTC. Translating it yields CASSVDRGSEQFF.

The V gene is TRBV9, the J gene TRBJ2-5; TRBD2 aligns across 11 bases. The CDR3 length is 19 residues. Germline CDR1 is SGDLS and CDR2 is YYNGEE. After removal of 0 bases from V and 2 bases from J, the junction contained 12 bases not matched to a gene. The CDR3 is CASSVATLAGVQGQETQYF. CDR3 bases: TGTGCCAGCAGCGTAGCTACACTAGCGGGAGTCCAGGGGCAAGAGACCCAGTACTTC.

This chain links TRBV11-2 with TRBJ2-5, with 10 positions matching TRBD2. Looked up from germline, CDR1 is SGHAT and CDR2 is FQNNGV. The CDR3 runs to 15 residues. The junction had 7 bases not matched to a gene; V was cut back by 4 bases and J by 5 bases. This CDR3 reads CASSSASGSGETQYF. CDR3 nucleotides: TGTGCCAGCAGCTCGGCTAGCGGGAGCGGGGAGACCCAGTACTTC.

A note on this clone: Other DNA sequences in this specimen translate into the identical CDR3. V is TRBV9 and J is TRBJ1-2; TRBD1 matches 8 bases. The CDR3 loop spans 14 amino acids. V lost 1 base to trimming and J lost 2 bases; unmatched junction nucleotides: 1. Germline CDR1 and CDR2: SGDLS and YYNGEE. DNA for the CDR3: TGTGCCAGCAGCGTAACAGGGGGAAACTATGGCTACACCTTC. Translation: CASSVTGGNYGYTF.

The V gene is TRBV2, the J gene TRBJ1-2; 10 nucleotides agree with TRBD1. After removal of 6 bases from V and 6 bases from J, the junction contained 13 bases not matched to a gene. The CDR3 length is 16 residues. Germline-derived CDR1 and CDR2 are SNHLY and FYNNEI. CDR3 amino acids: CASRRGWDRGKNGYTF. The CDR3 bases are TGTGCCAGCAGGAGGGGGTGGGACAGGGGAAAAAATGGCTACACCTTC.

In this sample, this clone turned up a few times. The chain has TRBV11-1 and TRBJ1-1; D is possibly TRBD1 (6 bases). V was trimmed by 6 bases and J by 4 bases, leaving 12 bases between them. The CDR3 spans 13 residues. The germline V gene has CDR1 SGHAT and CDR2 FQDESV (reference sequence). The CDR3 DNA reads TGTGCCAGCAGTCATCGCAGGGGCACTGAAGCTTTCTTT. This sequence encodes CASSHRRGTEAFF. The full variable domain, in which reference TRBV11-1 and TRBJ1-1 provide the parts outside the CDR3, is EAEVAQSPRYKITEKSQAVAFWCDPISGHATLYWYRQILGQGPELLVQFQDESVVDDSQLPKDRFSAERLKGVDSTLKIQPAELGDSAMYLCASSHRRGTEAFFGQGTRLTVV.

This chain links TRBV7-2 with TRBJ2-2; 11 nucleotides align to TRBD1. Trimming at V came to 2 bases and at J to 6 bases, leaving 2 bases not matched to a gene. The CDR3 consists of 15 residues. Germline CDR1 reads SGHTA; CDR2 reads FQGNSA. This CDR3 is CASSLQGQGAGELFF. The CDR3 DNA is TGTGCCAGCAGCTTACAGGGACAGGGGGCCGGGGAGCTGTTTTTT.

The J gene is TRBJ2-3, the V gene TRBV5-3; 11 bases align to TRBD2. TRBV5-3 is sorted into the ORF group, with uncertain function. With 4 bases clipped from V and 5 bases from J, the junction kept 12 bases outside the gene matches. This CDR3 spans 17 amino acids. The CDR3 spells CARSAVSSGGLKDTQYF. CDR3 nucleotide sequence: TGTGCCAGAAGCGCAGTCTCTAGCGGGGGGTTGAAAGATACGCAGTATTTT.